Given below is one T cell receptor beta chain in context. The record originates from a study of blood T cells in healthy people across ages. V lost 5 bases to trimming and J lost 4 bases, with 15 bases between them. The CDR3 contains 14 residues. The second PCR ran about 6 to 12 cycles with a sample-barcoded 5' primer and J-beta primers. TCRdb analysed the 5' RACE reads with MiXCR anew, one entry per CDR3 protein. The repertoire has 1,500,000 or so distinct CDR3 sequences, 55% to 75% of them found once; the top ten carry 6.5% to 8.5%. Per-sample yields of isolated PBMCs were at least 7 million. This clonotype originated in a man between 18 and 35 years old in good health. V and J are TRBV12-3 or TRBV12-4 and TRBJ2-7, with D perhaps matching TRBD1 or TRBD2 (5 bases each). The sequenced sample consisted of blood. This chain's CDR3 is CASSKPGPRYEQYF. DNA for the CDR3: TGTGCCAGCAGTAAACCGGGACCCAGATACGAGCAGTACTTC.